The T cell receptor (beta chain) described here comes from a study of cytomegalovirus exposure and HLA in healthy donors. CDR3 size: 15 residues. After removal of 7 bases from V and 2 bases from J, the junction contained 7 bases not matched to a gene. Germline V lookup: CDR1 SNHLY, CDR2 FYNNEI. 13 Jbeta primers and 60 Vbeta primers were used for the PCR. The table came from immunoSEQ multiplex PCR; TCRdb's copy has only in-frame clones and leaves some out. The sample holds just over 150,000 clones, 75% to 80% seen once. Input material: PBMCs. This rearrangement joins TRBV2 to TRBJ2-5; 10 bases agree with TRBD2. This receptor was taken from a woman in her forties or fifties in good health and CMV-seropositive. Here the CDR3 reads CASTLAGGGQETQYF. The CDR3, as DNA: TGTGCCAGCACCTTAGCGGGAGGTGGTCAAGAGACCCAGTACTTC.